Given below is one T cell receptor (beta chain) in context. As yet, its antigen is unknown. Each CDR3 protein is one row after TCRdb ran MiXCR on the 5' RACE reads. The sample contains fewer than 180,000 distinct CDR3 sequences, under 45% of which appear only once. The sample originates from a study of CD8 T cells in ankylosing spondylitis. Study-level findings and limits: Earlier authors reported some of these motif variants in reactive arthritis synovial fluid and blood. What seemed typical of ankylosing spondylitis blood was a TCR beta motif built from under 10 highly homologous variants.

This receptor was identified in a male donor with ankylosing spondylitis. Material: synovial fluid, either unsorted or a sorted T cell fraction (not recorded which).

CDR3 nucleotides: TGTGCCAGCAGTTCAGGGTTTTTGGCCTACGAGCAGTACTTC. It translates to CASSSGFLAYEQYF. The rearrangement links TRBV6-5 to TRBJ2-7; a weak D match, TRBD1 (5 bases). There are 14 residues in the CDR3. Deletions cut 4 bases from V and 2 bases from J, with 12 bases between. Germline V gene data show CDR1 as MNHEY and CDR2 as SVGAGI.